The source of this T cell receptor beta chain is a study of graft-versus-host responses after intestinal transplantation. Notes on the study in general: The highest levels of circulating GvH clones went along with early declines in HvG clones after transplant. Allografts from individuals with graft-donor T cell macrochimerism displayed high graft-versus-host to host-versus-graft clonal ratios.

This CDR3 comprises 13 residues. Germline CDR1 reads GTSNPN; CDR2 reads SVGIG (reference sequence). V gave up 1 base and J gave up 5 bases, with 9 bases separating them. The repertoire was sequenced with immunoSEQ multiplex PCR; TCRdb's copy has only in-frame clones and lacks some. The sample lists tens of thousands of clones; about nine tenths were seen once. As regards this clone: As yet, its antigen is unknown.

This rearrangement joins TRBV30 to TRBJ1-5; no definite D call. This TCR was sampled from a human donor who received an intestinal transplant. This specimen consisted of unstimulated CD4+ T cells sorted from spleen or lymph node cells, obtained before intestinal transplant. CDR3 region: CAWSGFGYQPQHF. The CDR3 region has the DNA TGTGCCTGGAGTGGGTTCGGATATCAGCCCCAGCATTTT.